This TCR beta chain originates from a study of CD8+ T cells in alopecia areata. Investigators isolated RNA and reverse transcribed it into cDNA to act as the sequencing template. The repertoire was sequenced with immunoSEQ multiplex PCR; TCRdb's copy has only in-frame clones and lacks some. The sample shows about 180,000 clones, approximately 49% of them seen only once. Treatment described: oral pan-JAK inhibitor, 5-10 mg twice daily. V lost 2 bases to trimming and J lost 6 bases, with 10 bases between them. The CDR3 extends over 13 amino acids. Germline-derived CDR1 and CDR2 are SNHLY and FYNNEI. The source was CD8+ T cells sorted from blood, collected around week 53, from a patient treated with tofacitinib. This sequence was found in a human donor with alopecia areata. The J gene is TRBJ1-2, the V gene TRBV2, with D hard to call. The CDR3 sequence: CASSESHGDGYTF. The CDR3, as DNA: TGTGCCAGCAGTGAATCTCACGGGGATGGCTACACCTTC. The full variable domain, completed using reference TRBV2 and TRBJ1-2, is EPEVTQTPSHQVTQMGQEVILRCVPISNHLYFYWYRQILGQKVEFLVSFYNNEISEKSEIFDDQFSVERPDGSNFTLKIRSTKLEDSAMYFCASSESHGDGYTFGSGTRLTVV.